The TCR beta chain under discussion was sequenced for a study of blood T cell repertoires in COVID-19. Turning to the study itself: The cDNA or gDNA used as material had been derived from T cells, B-cell-depleted T cells, or PBMCs.

Libraries were prepared by immunoSEQ multiplex PCR; TCRdb keeps only in-frame clonotypes and omits some of them. The data contain around 330,000 clones, 89% of them singletons. The study drew participants aged roughly 18 to 95 years from approximately 23 US areas. Donors in Cohort 3 counted as recovered after two negative PCRs, clearance, or symptom resolution. CDR1 is LNHDA, CDR2 SQIVND, per germline (reference sequence). The CDR3 consists of 12 residues. Deletions cut 0 bases from V and 14 bases from J, with 8 bases between. The source of this sequence is a woman aged 40-49 years who had recovered from COVID-19. This chain joins TRBV19 and TRBJ1-6; tentatively, D is TRBD1 (5 bases). Input material: PBMCs or T cells enriched from blood (not recorded which). CDR3 region: CASSIEGPSLHF. The CDR3 DNA reads as TGTGCCAGTAGTATAGAGGGGCCCTCCCTCCACTTT.